The next 31 T cell receptor beta chains were all read from a single sample in a study of siplizumab effects on memory and regulatory T cells. Method: immunoSEQ multiplex PCR; TCRdb's copy keeps in-frame clones and lacks some. The profile shows approximately 68,000 clones, roughly nine tenths of them singletons. Specimen: CD8+ T cells sorted from blood. These receptors all come from a human donor in good health.

The V call is TRBV27, the J call TRBJ1-5; tentatively, D is TRBD1 (6 bases). CDR1 and CDR2 (germline): MNHEY, SMNVEV (reference sequence). The CDR3 is made up of 15 amino acids. The V end was cut by 3 bases, the J end by 6 bases, with 15 bases between. The CDR3 DNA reads as TGTGCCAGCAGTTTGAGAGGGGGATCTGGTCAGCCCCAGCATTTT. This codes for CASSLRGGSGQPQHF.

The CDR3 reads CASSREGHSIYYNTEAFF. In DNA, the CDR3 is TGTGCCAGCAGCCGGGAGGGGCACAGCATTTATTACAACACTGAAGCTTTCTTT. The chain combines TRBV27 with TRBJ1-1; D might be TRBD1 (5 bases). This CDR3 contains 18 residues. CDR1 and CDR2 from the germline V gene are MNHEY and SMNVEV (reference sequence). V gave up 6 bases and J gave up 2 bases, with 25 bases separating them.

This clone was seen a handful of times. The chain recombines TRBV1 with TRBJ2-7. TRBV1 is assigned pseudogene status. The CDR3 is 15 residues long. CDR3 bases: TGCACCAGCAGCCAAGGGGGGGCCGAGTCCTACGAGCAGTACTTC. Its protein is CTSSQGGAESYEQYF.

V usage is TRBV11-2 and J usage is TRBJ1-3, with TRBD1 as a possible D gene (5 bases). The V gene lost 5 bases and the J gene lost 3 bases, with 20 bases spanning the gap. This CDR3 is built from 17 residues. CDR1 is SGHAT, CDR2 FQNNGV, per germline. The CDR3 is CASSLPRLGAGGNTIYF. CDR3 sequence (DNA): TGTGCCAGCAGCCTCCCGCGGCTAGGGGCGGGTGGAAACACCATATATTTT.

This clone has only a few counts. For the CDR3, the DNA is TGTGCCAGCACCCGGGACAGGGATGAAAAACTGTTTTTT. Translated, it gives CASTRDRDEKLFF. The chain has TRBV7-9 and TRBJ1-4; TRBD1 matches 9 bases. After removal of 7 bases from V and 6 bases from J, the junction contained 3 bases not matched to a gene. Germline V gene data show CDR1 as SEHNR and CDR2 as FQNEAQ (reference sequence). This CDR3 has 13 residues.

This clone appeared a few times. The J gene is TRBJ2-5, the V gene TRBV10-3, with TRBD1 matching over 7 bases. The CDR3 spans 16 residues. V lost 0 bases and J lost 4; bases outside the gene matches: 8. Germline V gene sequence: CDR1 ENHRY, CDR2 SYGVKD. The CDR3 region is CAISESGDRRGETQYF. In DNA, the CDR3 is TGTGCCATCAGTGAGTCTGGGGACAGACGTGGAGAGACCCAGTACTTC.

The V and J genes are TRBV9 and TRBJ1-2; possibly TRBD1 for D (6 bases). Looked up from germline, CDR1 is SGDLS and CDR2 is YYNGEE. The CDR3 is 13 amino acids. The germline V and J ends were trimmed by 0 bases and 9 bases, with 12 bases remaining between them. CDR3: CASSVEGGSSYTF. CDR3 in DNA: TGTGCCAGCAGCGTAGAAGGGGGGTCTAGCTACACCTTC. Looking up the rest from reference TRBV9 and TRBJ1-2 gives the full variable domain: DSGVTQTPKHLITATGQRVTLRCSPRSGDLSVYWYQQSLDQGLQFLIQYYNGEERAKGNILERFSAQQFPDLHSELNLSSLELGDSALYFCASSVEGGSSYTFGSGTRLTVV.

V and J are TRBV6-1 and TRBJ1-1, with D perhaps matching TRBD1 (5 bases). Germline V CDR1 and CDR2: MNHNS, SASEGT. The length of the CDR3 is 13 residues. With 1 base removed from V and 8 bases from J, the gap between germline ends came to 11 bases. The CDR3 DNA follows: TGTGCCAGCAGTGAAGGGGGGGGTTGGGAAGCTTTCTTT. Amino acids: CASSEGGGWEAFF.

The V gene is TRBV27, the J gene TRBJ2-1; 7 positions match TRBD1. V shed 3 bases, J shed 6 bases, and the junction held 5 bases outside the gene matches. CDR3 size: 14 residues. The V gene's germline CDR1 is MNHEY and CDR2 SMNVEV (reference sequence). CDR3 bases: TGTGCCAGCAGTTTCGAGGGACAGTTCAATGAGCAGTTCTTC. As protein: CASSFEGQFNEQFF.

V is TRBV6-4 and J is TRBJ2-2; no definite D call. V was trimmed by 2 bases and J by 0 bases, leaving 1 base between them. The germline CDR1 and CDR2 sequences are MRHNA and SNTAGT. This CDR3 contains 13 residues. This CDR3 reads CASSDTNTGELFF. The CDR3 DNA is TGTGCCAGCAGTGACACGAACACCGGGGAGCTGTTTTTT.

V gene TRBV5-1 combines with J gene TRBJ2-1; 11 nucleotides agree with TRBD2. Per the germline V gene, CDR1 is SGHRS and CDR2 is YFSETQ. Trimming at V came to 0 bases and at J to 4 bases, leaving 3 bases not matched to a gene. The CDR3 has 16 amino acids. This CDR3 reads CASSLEGTSGYNEQFF. In DNA form, the CDR3 reads TGCGCCAGCAGCTTGGAAGGGACTAGCGGATACAATGAGCAGTTCTTC.

DNA for the CDR3: TGTGCCAGCAGTTTCCCGGGACAAAACGGCTACACCTTC. Amino acid sequence: CASSFPGQNGYTF. The chain carries TRBV27 and TRBJ1-2; D perhaps matches TRBD1 (6 bases). Trimming removed 3 bases at V and 8 bases at J, with 13 bases between. This CDR3 comprises 13 residues. CDR1 is MNHEY and CDR2 is SMNVEV in the germline V gene (reference sequence).

The rearrangement uses TRBV9 and TRBJ1-3; no clear D gene. This CDR3 has 16 residues. The V gene lost 2 bases and the J gene lost 0 bases, with 12 bases spanning the gap. CDR1 and CDR2 from the germline V gene are SGDLS and YYNGEE. In nucleotides, the CDR3 is TGTGCCAGCAGCGTCAGTGAGACACCCTCTGGAAACACCATATATTTT. Protein: CASSVSETPSGNTIYF.

This chain joins TRBV19 and TRBJ1-5; 9 positions agree with TRBD1. V shed 7 bases, J shed 6 bases, and the junction held 10 bases outside the gene matches. Germline CDR1 LNHDA, CDR2 SQIVND (reference sequence). The CDR3 length is 15 residues. CDR3: CASTPGTGLSQPQHF. DNA for the CDR3: TGTGCCAGTACCCCAGGGACAGGGCTCAGTCAGCCCCAGCATTTT. Full variable domain (rest looked up from reference TRBV19 and TRBJ1-5): DGGITQSPKYLFRKEGQNVTLSCEQNLNHDAMYWYRQDPGQGLRLIYYSQIVNDFQKGDIAEGYSVSREKKESFPLTVTSAQKNPTAFYLCASTPGTGLSQPQHFGDGTRLSIL.

The chain uses TRBV29-1 and TRBJ2-7, with 9 nucleotides matching TRBD1. Looked up from germline, CDR1 is SQVTM and CDR2 is ANQGSEA. The CDR3 loop spans 16 amino acids. Trimming took 2 bases from V and 2 from J; bases not matched to a gene: 10. The DNA of the CDR3 is TGCAGCGTTGAAAGTCTGGCACAGGGGGCCCCCTACGAGCAGTACTTC. Its translation: CSVESLAQGAPYEQYF.

Only a few counts were recorded for this clone. This chain uses TRBV19 with TRBJ2-7, with a weak D call TRBD1 (5 bases). Germline CDR1 LNHDA, CDR2 SQIVND (reference sequence). CDR3 length: 14 amino acids. The V and J ends lost 3 bases and 2 bases respectively, with 11 bases between them. The CDR3 sequence is CASSIQGYPYEQYF. In DNA form, the CDR3 reads TGTGCCAGTAGTATCCAGGGATACCCCTACGAGCAGTACTTC.

The chain recombines TRBV6-5 with TRBJ2-3; no clear D. V lost 6 bases, J lost 5 bases, and 12 bases lay in between. Germline loops: CDR1 MNHEY, CDR2 SVGAGI. This CDR3 region has 13 residues. In DNA, the CDR3 is TGTGCCAGCAGCCAACGTCCATTAGATACGCAGTATTTT. It yields the protein CASSQRPLDTQYF.

The genes are TRBV18 and TRBJ2-5; D is ambiguous. CDR3 length: 19 amino acids. Trimming cost V 1 base and J 1 base, with 22 bases left between them. The germline CDR1 and CDR2 sequences are KGHSH and LQKENI. The chain's CDR3 is CASSPREVGQEPPQETQYF. As DNA, the CDR3 is TGTGCCAGCTCACCACGAGAAGTAGGTCAGGAACCTCCCCAAGAGACCCAGTACTTC.

CDR3 nucleotide sequence: TGTGCCAGCTCACCACCGGAGGCCCTCGAGCAGTACTTC. It is translated as CASSPPEALEQYF. The V gene is TRBV18, the J gene TRBJ2-7, with D possibly matching TRBD2 (5 bases). CDR1 and CDR2 (germline): KGHSH, LQKENI. CDR3 length: 13 residues. Between the trimmed V and J ends, which lost 0 bases and 6 bases, there was a span of 9 bases.

The CDR3 loop is CAWSLDRNTEAFF. The CDR3 coding sequence is TGTGCCTGGAGTCTAGACAGGAACACTGAAGCTTTCTTT. This chain uses TRBV30 with TRBJ1-1; D may be TRBD1 (5 bases). V gave up 2 bases and J gave up 1 base, with 8 bases separating them. CDR1 and CDR2 from the germline V gene are GTSNPN and SVGIG (reference sequence). This CDR3 comprises 13 residues.

With regard to this clone: The germline gene is not matched at one end of the junction; a read error may be the cause. This rearrangement joins TRBV4-1 to TRBJ2-7; D unresolved. The CDR3 has 13 residues. Per germline, CDR1 MGHRA and CDR2 YSYEKL. The CDR3 loop is CASSQDPSYGQYF. CDR3 DNA: TGCGCCAGCAGCCAAGATCCATCCTACGGGCAGTACTTC.

In its sample, this clone was seen once. J is TRBJ2-7 and V is TRBV25-1; no clear D gene. The V and J ends lost 3 bases and 1 base respectively, with 4 bases between them. The CDR3 sequence is 12 residues long. Germline CDR1 is MGHDK and CDR2 is SYGVNS. For the CDR3, the DNA is TGTGCCAGCAGTGACGCTTCCTACGAGCAGTACTTC. It yields the protein CASSDASYEQYF.

The chain joins TRBV29-1 to TRBJ2-5; 10 bases match TRBD2. Trimming took 3 bases from V and 5 from J; bases not matched to a gene: 9. The CDR3 sequence is 15 residues long. Germline V gene lookup returns CDR1 SQVTM and CDR2 ANQGSEA. The CDR3 nucleotides read TGCAGCGTTGACGGACAGCGGGGGGGCCGGGAGACCCAGTACTTC. Translating it yields CSVDGQRGGRETQYF.

This sequence joins TRBV6-5 and TRBJ2-1; 9 bases line up with TRBD2. The CDR3 covers 15 residues. J lost 4 bases, V lost 3 bases, and 4 bases had no gene match. Germline loops: CDR1 MNHEY, CDR2 SVGAGI. The CDR3 loop is CASSYGLAGYNEQFF. The CDR3 DNA follows: TGTGCCAGCAGTTATGGGCTAGCGGGGTACAATGAGCAGTTCTTC.

The CDR3 nucleotides read TGCGCCAGCAGCTTCGTAGAGGGATTAGCGGGACTTGAAGGAGATACGCAGTATTTT. Its protein product is CASSFVEGLAGLEGDTQYF. This chain uses TRBV5-1 with TRBJ2-3; 8 nucleotides align to TRBD2. The ends lost 2 bases at V and 5 bases at J; junction bases unmatched: 19. CDR3 length: 19 residues. Germline lookup yields CDR1 SGHRS and CDR2 YFSETQ. Based on the CDR3 plus reference TRBV5-1 and TRBJ2-3, the full variable domain is KAGVTQTPRYLIKTRGQQVTLSCSPISGHRSVSWYQQTPGQGLQFLFEYFSETQRNKGNFPGRFSGRQFSNSRSEMNVSTLELGDSALYLCASSFVEGLAGLEGDTQYFGPGTRLTVL.

The CDR3, as DNA: TGTGCCAGCAGTTACTCGAGTAGCGGGCACAATGAGCAGTTCTTC. As protein: CASSYSSSGHNEQFF. The chain recombines TRBV6-5 with TRBJ2-1; 7 nucleotides agree with TRBD2. Germline V gene data show CDR1 as MNHEY and CDR2 as SVGAGI. CDR3 length: 15 amino acids. Trimming took 0 bases from V and 5 from J; bases not matched to a gene: 4.

The rearrangement uses TRBV28 and TRBJ1-1; D ambiguous. Trimming took 10 bases from V and 4 from J, leaving 19 bases between them. This CDR3 has 14 residues. Germline V gives CDR1 MDHEN, CDR2 SYDVKM. CDR3 in amino acids: CATWRWEVGTEAFF. The CDR3 region has the DNA TGTGCCACCTGGAGGTGGGAGGTAGGCACTGAAGCTTTCTTT.

The chain employs TRBV7-7 and TRBJ2-7; perhaps TRBD1 as D (5 bases). The germline V gene encodes CDR1 SSHAT and CDR2 FNYEAQ (reference sequence). V lost 1 base and J 4 bases, leaving 8 bases between the germline ends. There are 13 residues in the CDR3. As DNA, the CDR3 is TGTGCCAGCAGCTTAGGTTCAGGGTACGAGCAGTACTTC. Protein product: CASSLGSGYEQYF.

This chain uses TRBV15 with TRBJ2-7; a weak D match, TRBD2 (5 bases). CDR1 is LNHNV, CDR2 YYDKDF, per germline (reference sequence). Between the trimmed V and J ends, which lost 5 bases and 1 base, there was a span of 12 bases. CDR3 length: 14 residues. The CDR3 reads CATSDTRESYEQYF. DNA for the CDR3: TGTGCCACCAGCGATACTAGAGAATCCTACGAGCAGTACTTC.

The rearrangement joins TRBV4-1 to TRBJ2-2; D possibly uses TRBD1 or TRBD2 (5 bases each). The CDR3 length is 16 residues. In germline, CDR1 is MGHRA, CDR2 YSYEKL. V lost 1 base and J 3 bases, leaving 12 bases between the germline ends. The CDR3 DNA reads TGCGCCAGCAGCCAAGCAACCGGGGCTGACACCGGGGAGCTGTTTTTT. Protein sequence: CASSQATGADTGELFF.

This clone was recorded only once. The rearrangement joins TRBV9 to TRBJ2-7; D gene ambiguous. The CDR3 is 13 amino acids. Germline CDR1 and CDR2: SGDLS and YYNGEE. The V and J ends lost 3 bases and 0 bases respectively, with 7 bases between them. The CDR3 DNA reads as TGTGCCAGCAGCGCGCCTAACTCCTACGAGCAGTACTTC. As protein: CASSAPNSYEQYF.